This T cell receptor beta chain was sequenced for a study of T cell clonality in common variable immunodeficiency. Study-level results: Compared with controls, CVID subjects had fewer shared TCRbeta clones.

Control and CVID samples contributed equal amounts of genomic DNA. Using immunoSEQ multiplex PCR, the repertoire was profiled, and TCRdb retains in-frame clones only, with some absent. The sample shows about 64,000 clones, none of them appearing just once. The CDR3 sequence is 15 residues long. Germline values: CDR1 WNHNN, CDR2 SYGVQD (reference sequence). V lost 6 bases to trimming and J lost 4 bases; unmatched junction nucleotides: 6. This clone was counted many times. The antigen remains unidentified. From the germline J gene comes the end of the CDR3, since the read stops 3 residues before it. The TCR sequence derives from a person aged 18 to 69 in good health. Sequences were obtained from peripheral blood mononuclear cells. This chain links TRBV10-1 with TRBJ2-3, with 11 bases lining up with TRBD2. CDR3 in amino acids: CASSRLAGGSDTQYF. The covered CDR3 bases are TGCGCCAGCAGCCGCCTAGCGGGAGGCTCAGATACG.